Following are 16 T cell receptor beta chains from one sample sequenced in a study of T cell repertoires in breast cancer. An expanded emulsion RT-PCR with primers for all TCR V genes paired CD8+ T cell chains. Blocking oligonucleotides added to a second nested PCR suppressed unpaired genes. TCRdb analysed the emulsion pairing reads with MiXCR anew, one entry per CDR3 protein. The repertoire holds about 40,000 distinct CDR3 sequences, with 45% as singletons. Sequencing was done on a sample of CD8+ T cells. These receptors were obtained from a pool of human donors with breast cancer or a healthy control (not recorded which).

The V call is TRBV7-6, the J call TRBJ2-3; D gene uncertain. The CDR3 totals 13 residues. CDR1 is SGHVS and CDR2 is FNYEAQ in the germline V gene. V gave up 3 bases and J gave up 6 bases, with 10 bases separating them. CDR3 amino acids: CASSLDVADTQYF. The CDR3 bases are TGTGCCAGCAGCTTGGATGTGGCGGATACGCAGTATTTT. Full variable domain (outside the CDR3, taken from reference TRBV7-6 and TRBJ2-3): GAGVSQSPRYKVTKRGQDVALRCDPISGHVSLYWYRQALGQGPEFLTYFNYEAQQDKSGLPNDRFSAERPEGSISTLTIQRTEQRDSAMYRCASSLDVADTQYFGPGTRLTVL.

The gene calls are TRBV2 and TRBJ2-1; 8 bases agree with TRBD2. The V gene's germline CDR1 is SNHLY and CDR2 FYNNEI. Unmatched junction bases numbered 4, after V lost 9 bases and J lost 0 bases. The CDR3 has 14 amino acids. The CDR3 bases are TGTGCCAGTCGAAGCGGGAGCTCCTACAATGAGCAGTTCTTC. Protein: CASRSGSSYNEQFF.

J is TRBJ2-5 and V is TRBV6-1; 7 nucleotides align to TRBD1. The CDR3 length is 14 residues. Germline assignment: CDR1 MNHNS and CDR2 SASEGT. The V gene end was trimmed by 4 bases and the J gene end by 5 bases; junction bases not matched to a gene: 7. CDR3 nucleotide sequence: TGTGCCAGCAGTGTAGGGTGGGACAGTGAGACCCAGTACTTC. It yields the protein CASSVGWDSETQYF.

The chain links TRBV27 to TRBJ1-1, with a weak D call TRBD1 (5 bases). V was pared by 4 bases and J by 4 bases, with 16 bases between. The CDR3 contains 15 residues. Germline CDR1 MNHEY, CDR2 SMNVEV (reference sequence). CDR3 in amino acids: CASSCQLTASTEAFF. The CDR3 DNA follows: TGTGCCAGCAGTTGCCAACTGACAGCTTCCACTGAAGCTTTCTTT.

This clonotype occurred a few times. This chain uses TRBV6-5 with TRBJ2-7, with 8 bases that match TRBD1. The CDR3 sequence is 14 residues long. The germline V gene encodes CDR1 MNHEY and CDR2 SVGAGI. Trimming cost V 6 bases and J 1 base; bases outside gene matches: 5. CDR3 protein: CASRPQGVSYEQYF. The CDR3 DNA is TGTGCCAGCAGACCACAGGGGGTGTCCTACGAGCAGTACTTC.

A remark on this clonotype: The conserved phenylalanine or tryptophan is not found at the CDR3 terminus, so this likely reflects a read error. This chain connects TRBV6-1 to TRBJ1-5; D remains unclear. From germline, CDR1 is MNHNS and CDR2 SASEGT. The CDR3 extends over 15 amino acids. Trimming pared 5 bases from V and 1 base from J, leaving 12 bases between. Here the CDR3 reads CASSTFRGSNQPQHL. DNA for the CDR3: TGTGCCAGCAGTACGTTCAGAGGGAGCAATCAGCCCCAGCATCTT.

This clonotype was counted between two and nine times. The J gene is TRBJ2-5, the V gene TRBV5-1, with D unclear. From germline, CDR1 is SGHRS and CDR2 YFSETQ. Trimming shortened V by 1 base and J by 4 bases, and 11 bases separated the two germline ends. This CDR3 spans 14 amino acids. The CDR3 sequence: CASSLSLNPETQYF. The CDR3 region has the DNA TGCGCCAGCAGCTTGTCCCTGAATCCAGAGACCCAGTACTTC.

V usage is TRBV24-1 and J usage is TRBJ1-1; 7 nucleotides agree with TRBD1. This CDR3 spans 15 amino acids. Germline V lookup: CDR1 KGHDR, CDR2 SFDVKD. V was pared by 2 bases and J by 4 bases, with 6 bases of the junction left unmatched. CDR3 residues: CATSDSYSGGTEAFF. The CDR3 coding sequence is TGTGCCACCAGTGATTCCTACTCAGGGGGCACTGAAGCTTTCTTT.

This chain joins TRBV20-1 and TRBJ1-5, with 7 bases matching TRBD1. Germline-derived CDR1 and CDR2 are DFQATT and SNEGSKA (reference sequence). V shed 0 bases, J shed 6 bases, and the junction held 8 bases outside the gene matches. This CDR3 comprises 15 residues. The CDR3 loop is CSARDLGRGGQPQHF. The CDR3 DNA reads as TGCAGTGCTAGAGATCTCGGCAGGGGGGGTCAGCCCCAGCATTTT.

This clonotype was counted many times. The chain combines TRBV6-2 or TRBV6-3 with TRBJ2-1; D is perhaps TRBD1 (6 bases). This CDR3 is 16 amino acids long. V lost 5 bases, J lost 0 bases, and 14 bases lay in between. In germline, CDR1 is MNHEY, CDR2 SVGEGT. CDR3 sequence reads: CASSHRDSSSYNEQFF. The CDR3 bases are TGTGCCAGCAGTCACAGGGATTCGAGCTCCTACAATGAGCAGTTCTTC.

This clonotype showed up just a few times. The CDR3 DNA sequence: TGTGCCAGCAGCTCTCGGAGGGGGCGGTACGAGCAGTACTTC. Its protein product is CASSSRRGRYEQYF. The V gene is TRBV28, the J gene TRBJ2-7; D is possibly TRBD1 (7 bases). V lost 6 bases and J lost 4, with 16 bases in between. Germline CDR1 is MDHEN and CDR2 is SYDVKM. The CDR3 runs 14 residues.

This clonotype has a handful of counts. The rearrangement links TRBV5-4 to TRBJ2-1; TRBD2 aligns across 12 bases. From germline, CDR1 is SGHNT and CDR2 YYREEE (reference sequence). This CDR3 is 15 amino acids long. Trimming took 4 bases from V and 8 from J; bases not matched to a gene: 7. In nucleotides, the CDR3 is TGTGCCAGCAGCCCAGGACTAGCGGGGTTGTATGAGCAGTTCTTC. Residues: CASSPGLAGLYEQFF. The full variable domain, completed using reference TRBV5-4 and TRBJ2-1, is ETGVTQSPTHLIKTRGQQVTLRCSSQSGHNTVSWYQQALGQGPQFIFQYYREEENGRGNFPPRFSGLQFPNYSSELNVNALELDDSALYLCASSPGLAGLYEQFFGPGTRLTVL.

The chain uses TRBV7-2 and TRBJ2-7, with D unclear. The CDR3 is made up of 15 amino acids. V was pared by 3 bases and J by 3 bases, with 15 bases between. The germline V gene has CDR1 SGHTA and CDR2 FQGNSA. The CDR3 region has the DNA TGTGCCAGCAGCTTGGGTAGGTCCAGAAACTACGAGCAGTACTTC. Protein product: CASSLGRSRNYEQYF.

The CDR3 here is CASSPRTSGIYNEQFF. CDR3 DNA: TGTGCCAGCTCACCACGTACTAGCGGGATTTACAATGAGCAGTTCTTC. The rearrangement uses TRBV18 and TRBJ2-1; TRBD2 matches 10 bases. The CDR3 length is 16 residues. CDR1 KGHSH and CDR2 LQKENI come from the germline V gene. Trimming at V came to 1 base and at J to 4 bases, leaving 4 bases not matched to a gene.

The CDR3 coding sequence is TGTGCCACCAGTGCTCCCGGCGGCGGGGGGGCATCAGATACGCAGTATTTT. It specifies CATSAPGGGGASDTQYF. The V call is TRBV24-1, the J call TRBJ2-3, with 9 bases fitting TRBD2. The CDR3 consists of 17 residues. Per germline, CDR1 KGHDR and CDR2 SFDVKD. Trimming removed 5 bases from V and 4 bases from J; junction bases left unmatched: 12.

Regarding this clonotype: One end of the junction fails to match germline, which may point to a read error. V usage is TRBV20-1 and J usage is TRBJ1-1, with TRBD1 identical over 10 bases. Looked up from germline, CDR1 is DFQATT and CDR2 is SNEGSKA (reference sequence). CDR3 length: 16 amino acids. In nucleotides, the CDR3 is TGCAGTGCTAGAGACTCGACAGGGGGCATGAACGCTGAAGCTTTCTTT. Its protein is CSARDSTGGMNAEAFF.